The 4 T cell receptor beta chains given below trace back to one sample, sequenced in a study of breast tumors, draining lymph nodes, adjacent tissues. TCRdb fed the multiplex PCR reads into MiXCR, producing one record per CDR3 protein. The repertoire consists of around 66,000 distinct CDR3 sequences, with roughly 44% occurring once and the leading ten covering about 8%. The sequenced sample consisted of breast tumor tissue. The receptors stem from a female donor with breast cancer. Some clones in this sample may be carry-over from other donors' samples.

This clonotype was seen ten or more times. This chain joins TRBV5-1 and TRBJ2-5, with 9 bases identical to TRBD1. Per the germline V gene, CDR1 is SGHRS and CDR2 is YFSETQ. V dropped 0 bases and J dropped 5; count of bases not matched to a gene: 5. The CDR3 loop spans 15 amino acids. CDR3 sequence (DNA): TGCGCCAGCAGCTTGGGCGGGGACAGGGTTGAGACCCAGTACTTC. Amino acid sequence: CASSLGGDRVETQYF. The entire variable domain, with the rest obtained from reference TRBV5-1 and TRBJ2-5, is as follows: KAGVTQTPRYLIKTRGQQVTLSCSPISGHRSVSWYQQTPGQGLQFLFEYFSETQRNKGNFPGRFSGRQFSNSRSEMNVSTLELGDSALYLCASSLGGDRVETQYFGPGTRLLVL.

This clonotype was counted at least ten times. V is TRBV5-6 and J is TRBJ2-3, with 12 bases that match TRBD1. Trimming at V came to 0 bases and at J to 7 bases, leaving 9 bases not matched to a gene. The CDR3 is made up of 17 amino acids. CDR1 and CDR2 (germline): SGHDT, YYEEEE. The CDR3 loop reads CASSLGSGTGGKYTQYF. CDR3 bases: TGTGCCAGCAGCTTGGGTTCCGGGACAGGGGGCAAATATACGCAGTATTTT.

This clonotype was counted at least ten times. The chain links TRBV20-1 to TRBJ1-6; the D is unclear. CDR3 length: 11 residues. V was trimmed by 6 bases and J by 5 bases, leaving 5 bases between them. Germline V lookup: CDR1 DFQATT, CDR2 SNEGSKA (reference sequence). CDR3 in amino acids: CSAAHNSPLHF. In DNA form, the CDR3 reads TGCAGTGCCGCCCATAATTCACCCCTCCACTTT.

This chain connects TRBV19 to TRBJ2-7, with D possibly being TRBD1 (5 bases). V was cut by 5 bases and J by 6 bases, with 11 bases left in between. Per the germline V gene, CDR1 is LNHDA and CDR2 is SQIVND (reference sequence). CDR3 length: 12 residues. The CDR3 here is CASSATVGEQYF. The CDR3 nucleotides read TGTGCCAGTAGTGCGACAGTCGGCGAGCAGTACTTC. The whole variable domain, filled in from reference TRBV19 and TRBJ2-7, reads DGGITQSPKYLFRKEGQNVTLSCEQNLNHDAMYWYRQDPGQGLRLIYYSQIVNDFQKGDIAEGYSVSREKKESFPLTVTSAQKNPTAFYLCASSATVGEQYFGPGTRLTVT.